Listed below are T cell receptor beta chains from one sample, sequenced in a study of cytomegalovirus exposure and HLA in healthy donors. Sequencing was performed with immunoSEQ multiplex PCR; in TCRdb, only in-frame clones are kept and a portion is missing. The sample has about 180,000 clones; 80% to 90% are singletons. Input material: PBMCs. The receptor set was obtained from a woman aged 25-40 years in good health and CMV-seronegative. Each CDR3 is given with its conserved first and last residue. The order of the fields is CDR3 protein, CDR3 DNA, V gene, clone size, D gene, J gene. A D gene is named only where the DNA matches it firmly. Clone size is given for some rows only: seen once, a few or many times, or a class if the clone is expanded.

CASSEEREDYEQYF TGCGCCAGCAGTGAGGAACGGGAAGACTACGAGCAGTACTTC TRBV10-1 - - TRBJ2-7
CASSPGGGFEKLFF TGTGCCAGCAGCCCAGGGGGAGGTTTTGAAAAACTGTTTTTT TRBV6-5 - TRBD1 TRBJ1-4
CASSFGVAGGYTGELFF TGTGCCAGCAGCTTTGGTGTAGCGGGGGGATACACCGGGGAGCTGTTTTTT TRBV7-9 - TRBD2 TRBJ2-2
CASSMTTDSYEQYF TGTGCCAGTAGTATGACGACCGACAGCTACGAGCAGTACTTC TRBV19 - - TRBJ2-7
CASSVVGLAGGTGELFF TGTGCCAGCAGCGTAGTGGGACTAGCGGGAGGCACCGGGGAGCTGTTTTTT TRBV9 - TRBD2 TRBJ2-2
CASSPTGNTEAFF TGTGCCAGCAGCCCAACAGGAAACACTGAAGCTTTCTTT TRBV7-9 once - TRBJ1-1
CASSFSLAGGLNEQFF TGTGCCAGCAGCTTCTCCCTCGCGGGGGGGCTCAATGAGCAGTTCTTC TRBV7-2 - TRBD2 TRBJ2-1
CASSLDGRKQYF TGCGCCAGCAGCTTGGACGGTCGCAAGCAGTACTTC TRBV5-1 - - TRBJ2-7
CASSEFGLREQYF TGTGCCAGCAGTGAATTCGGGTTGCGAGAGCAGTACTTC TRBV6-1 - - TRBJ2-7
CASSLEGRADTF TGTGCCAGCAGCTTAGAGGGCAGGGCTGACACCTTC TRBV7-9 once - TRBJ1-2
CASSVWGFQGSSNYGYTF TGTGCCAGCAGCGTATGGGGCTTTCAGGGTTCCTCTAACTATGGCTACACCTTC TRBV7-9 - - TRBJ1-2
CSVVAGSNQPQHF TGCAGCGTTGTGGCAGGGAGCAATCAGCCCCAGCATTTT TRBV29-1 - - TRBJ1-5
CASSLLGGEGYTF TGTGCCAGCAGTTTATTAGGGGGCGAGGGCTACACCTTC TRBV27 - TRBD1 TRBJ1-2
CASSEGQGAYEQYF TGTGCCAGCAGTGAGGGACAGGGGGCCTACGAGCAGTACTTC TRBV6-6 - TRBD1 TRBJ2-7
CASEPGTVNEKLFF TGTGCCAGCGAACCCGGGACAGTTAATGAAAAACTGTTTTTT TRBV6-1 - TRBD1 TRBJ1-4
CASSLDNNYGYTF TGTGCCAGCAGTTTGGACAATAACTATGGCTACACCTTC TRBV6-1 - - TRBJ1-2
CASSSNSGGDDEQFF TGTGCTAGCAGCTCCAATAGCGGGGGGGATGATGAGCAGTTCTTC TRBV7-7 - TRBD2 TRBJ2-1
CASSLFSLTYNEQFF TGTGCCAGCAGCTTGTTCAGCCTGACATACAATGAGCAGTTCTTC TRBV7-6 - - TRBJ2-1
CASSYGSGGGTDTQYF TGTGCCAGCAGTTACGGGTCGGGGGGGGGCACAGATACGCAGTATTTT TRBV6-5 - TRBD2 TRBJ2-3
CASSSTSPTTYNEQFF TGTGCCAGCAGCTCGACTAGCCCTACCACTTACAATGAGCAGTTCTTC TRBV7-2 once TRBD2 TRBJ2-1
CASGQDRVGGYGYTF TGTGCCAGCGGGCAGGACAGGGTGGGAGGCTATGGCTACACCTTC TRBV6-5 - TRBD1 TRBJ1-2
CASSPTPSSYNSPLHF TGCGCCAGCAGCCCCACACCAAGCTCCTATAATTCACCCCTCCACTTT TRBV4-1 once - TRBJ1-6
CASSQDLNTNYGYTF TGCGCCAGCAGCCAAGATCTGAACACAAACTATGGCTACACCTTC TRBV4-1 - - TRBJ1-2
CASGLVRQMFNSPLHF TGTGCTAGTGGTTTGGTACGACAGATGTTTAATTCACCCCTCCACTTT TRBV12-5 - - TRBJ1-6
CASSDTGRAGTEAFF TGTGCCAGCAGTGATACAGGGAGAGCGGGGACTGAAGCTTTCTTT TRBV25-1 - - TRBJ1-1
CASSLGSTNEKLFF TGCGCCAGCAGTCTCGGTTCCACTAATGAAAAACTGTTTTTT TRBV10-2 once - TRBJ1-4
CASNPKRDLDQPQHF TGTGCCAGTAACCCGAAGCGGGACTTAGATCAGCCCCAGCATTTT TRBV6-1 - - TRBJ1-5
CASSSKKTGNQPQHF TGTGCCAGCAGTTCCAAGAAAACAGGGAATCAGCCCCAGCATTTT TRBV27 - - TRBJ1-5
CASSLIGGTGGYTF TGCGCCAGCAGCTTAATAGGGGGGACAGGCGGCTACACCTTC TRBV5-1 - TRBD1 TRBJ1-2